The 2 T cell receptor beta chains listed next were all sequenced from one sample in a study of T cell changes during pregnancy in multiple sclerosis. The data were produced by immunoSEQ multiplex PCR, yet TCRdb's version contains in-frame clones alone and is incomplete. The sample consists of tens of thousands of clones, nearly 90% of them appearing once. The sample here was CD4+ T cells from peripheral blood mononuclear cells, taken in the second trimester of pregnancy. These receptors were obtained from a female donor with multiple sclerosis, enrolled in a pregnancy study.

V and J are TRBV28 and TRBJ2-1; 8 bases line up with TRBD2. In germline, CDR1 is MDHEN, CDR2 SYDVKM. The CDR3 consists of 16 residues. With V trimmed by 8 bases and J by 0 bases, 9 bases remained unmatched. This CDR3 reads CASLLSGARSYNEQFF. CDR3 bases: TGTGCCAGCCTCCTTAGCGGGGCTCGCTCCTACAATGAGCAGTTCTTC. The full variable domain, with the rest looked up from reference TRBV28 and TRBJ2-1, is DVKVTQSSRYLVKRTGEKVFLECVQDMDHENMFWYRQDPGLGLRLIYFSYDVKMKEKGDIPEGYSVSREKKERFSLILESASTNQTSMYLCASLLSGARSYNEQFFGPGTRLTVL.

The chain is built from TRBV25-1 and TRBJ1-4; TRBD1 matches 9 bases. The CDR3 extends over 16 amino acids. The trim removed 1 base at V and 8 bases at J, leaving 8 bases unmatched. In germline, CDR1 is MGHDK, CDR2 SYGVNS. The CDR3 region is CASSESLTGGEEKLFF. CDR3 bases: TGTGCCAGCAGTGAATCCTTGACAGGGGGAGAAGAAAAACTGTTTTTT.